This is a list of T cell receptor beta chains from one sample in a study of CDR3 diversity in severe acne. TCRdb re-called the PCR reads with MiXCR, one entry per CDR3 protein. The data contain over 85,000 distinct CDR3 sequences, 45% to 60% of them singletons. Source material: blood. The origin of the receptors is a male donor with acne. The CDR3 runs from the conserved cysteine through the conserved F or W. A D gene is named only where the DNA matches it firmly. Expanded clones are given a class, and other clones once, few, many or no size at all.

j_gene,v_gene,d_gene,abundance,CDR3nt,CDR3aa
TRBJ2-5,TRBV7-9,.,.,TGTGCCAGCAGCTTAGCTCGGCAAGAGACCCAGTACTTC,CASSLARQETQYF
TRBJ1-1,TRBV29-1,.,.,TGCAGCGTTGAAGCGGGGAGGGACACTGAAGCTTTCTTT,CSVEAGRDTEAFF
TRBJ2-3,TRBV5-1,.,many,TGCGCCAGCAGCTTGGTGGAGGGCACAGATACGCAGTATTTT,CASSLVEGTDTQYF
TRBJ2-5,TRBV15,TRBD2,once,TGTGCCACCAGCAGAGATCGGGCGGGAGGAGGCCAGTACTTC,CATSRDRAGGGQYF
TRBJ2-2,TRBV9,TRBD1,.,TGTGCCAGCGGGACGACAGGGCTCGAGGCCGAGAAACTGTTTTTT,CASGTTGLEAEKLFF
TRBJ2-7,TRBV15,TRBD1,.,TGTGCCACCAGCAGAGATCCTCGGACAGGGGTGACGGGAGAGCAGTACTTC,CATSRDPRTGVTGEQYF
TRBJ1-2,TRBV7-2,TRBD1,.,TGTGCCAGCAGGGACCCTGGGACAGGGGGTTTCTATGGCTACACCTTC,CASRDPGTGGFYGYTF
TRBJ1-5,TRBV7-9,.,.,TGTGCCAGCAGCTTTGGCACAGTCGACAATCAGCCCCAGCATTTT,CASSFGTVDNQPQHF
TRBJ2-7,TRBV12-5,TRBD1,many,TGTGCTAGTGGTTTGGCACCGTTAGGGGGCGCCTTACCCTCCGAGCAGTACTTC,CASGLAPLGGALPSEQYF
TRBJ1-5,TRBV19,TRBD1,.,TGTGCCAGTAGGCAGGGGGGTGGTCAGCCCCAGCATTTT,CASRQGGGQPQHF
TRBJ2-7,TRBV9,.,.,TGCGCCAGCAGCCAAGCAAACAGGGAATATTACGAGCAGTACTTC,CASSQANREYYEQYF
TRBJ2-2,TRBV25-1,TRBD2,many,TGTGCCAGCAGTAGGCTAGCGGAGGTCACCGGGGAGCTGTTTTTT,CASSRLAEVTGELFF
TRBJ2-5,TRBV2,.,many,TGTGCCAGCAGTGAGCTCCAACAAGAGACCCAGTACTTC,CASSELQQETQYF
TRBJ2-5,TRBV12-3/TRBV12-4,.,.,TGTGCCAGCGGGGATGTGGGGGACCAAGAGACCCAGTACTTC,CASGDVGDQETQYF
TRBJ2-5,TRBV7-2,.,few,.,CASSPTRYGYTFGSGRVAQETQYF
TRBJ1-5,TRBV28,.,few,TGTGCCAGCAGTTTAGACAGGACCTATCAGCCCCAGCATTTT,CASSLDRTYQPQHF
TRBJ2-2,TRBV19,TRBD2,many,TGTGCCAGTAGTACCGGGAGGGACACCGGGGAGCTGTTTTTT,CASSTGRDTGELFF
TRBJ2-3,TRBV7-9,.,once,TGTGCCAGCAGCCCCCCGATTGGGGAAGGTGCAGGGGATACGCAGTATTTT,CASSPPIGEGAGDTQYF
TRBJ2-5,TRBV6-5,TRBD1,many,TGTGCCAGCAGCAGGACAGGGGCAGAGACCCAGTACTTC,CASSRTGAETQYF
TRBJ2-3,TRBV5-1,TRBD2,many,TGCGCCAGCAGCTTGGGCAGGACTAGCGGGACAGATACGCAGTATTTT,CASSLGRTSGTDTQYF
TRBJ2-7,TRBV4-2,.,.,TGTGCCAGCAGCCACATACAGGGAAACTACGAGCAGTACTTC,CASSHIQGNYEQYF
TRBJ2-7,TRBV20-1,TRBD1,many,TGCAGTGCTAGAGATGTAGGCCGGGACAGGGCCTACGAGCAGTACTTC,CSARDVGRDRAYEQYF
TRBJ2-7,TRBV5-6,.,.,TGTGCCAGCAGCTTGGAGGACACCTGCGAGCAGTACTTC,CASSLEDTCEQYF
TRBJ2-5,TRBV6-5,TRBD2,medium-sized,TGTGCCAGCAGGGGGACTAGCGGGAGTCTATGGGAGACCCAGTACTTC,CASRGTSGSLWETQYF
TRBJ1-5,TRBV6-1,TRBD1,.,TGTGCCAGCAGCTATAACCCAGGGGGGGGGAACCAGCCCCAGCATTTT,CASSYNPGGGNQPQHF
TRBJ2-5,TRBV7-9,.,.,TGTGCCAGCAGCTTATGGTTTGGGGCAGGGCATCGAGAGACCCAGTACTTC,CASSLWFGAGHRETQYF
TRBJ1-5,TRBV28,.,few,TGTGCCAGCAGTAACCGACAGGTCCCGTTGAGCAATCAGCCCCAGCATTTT,CASSNRQVPLSNQPQHF
TRBJ2-7,TRBV4-1,.,few,TGCGCCAGCAGCCAAGGGACTATCATCTACGAGCAGTACTTC,CASSQGTIIYEQYF
TRBJ2-7,TRBV7-9,.,many,TGTGCCAGCAGCTCGACTTATGACAGGTTCTACGAGCAGTACTTC,CASSSTYDRFYEQYF
TRBJ1-5,TRBV19,.,many,TGTGCCAGTAGCCAGGGTGGGCCCCAGCATTTT,CASSQGGPQHF
TRBJ1-6,TRBV9,.,.,TGTGCCAGCAGCGTAGAACAGGGAGGTAATTCACCCCTCCACTTT,CASSVEQGGNSPLHF
TRBJ2-7,TRBV7-8,.,.,TGTGCCAGCAGCTTTCGACTCTCCTACGAGCAGTACTTC,CASSFRLSYEQYF
TRBJ2-3,TRBV4-1,.,many,TGCGCCAGCAGCCAAGAGGACCGGGGCACAGATACGCAGTATTTT,CASSQEDRGTDTQYF
TRBJ2-5,TRBV24-1,.,once,TGTGCCACCAGTACTTTGGTGGGGGAGACCCAGTACTTC,CATSTLVGETQYF
TRBJ1-4,TRBV28,.,.,TGTGCCAGCAGCATCTTACATGCGAGAGAAAAACTGTTTTTT,CASSILHAREKLFF
TRBJ2-1,TRBV7-3,TRBD2,.,TGTGCCAGCAGCTTATTAGATTATCGTCTAGCGGGAGCGCACAATGAGCAGTTCTTC,CASSLLDYRLAGAHNEQFF
TRBJ2-3,TRBV9,.,.,TGTGCCAGCAGCAGGACAAGACAGCTGAGCACAGATACGCAGTATTTT,CASSRTRQLSTDTQYF
TRBJ1-1,TRBV27,.,few,TGTGCCAGCCGGCCGACAACCTACACTGAAGCTTTCTTT,CASRPTTYTEAFF
TRBJ2-3,TRBV20-1,.,many,TGCAGTGCTAGAGATCGAGGGCCACTTTCCCCCACAGATACGCAGTATTTT,CSARDRGPLSPTDTQYF